One and the same sample provided the 28 T cell receptor beta chains below, sequenced in a study of blood T cell repertoires in COVID-19. Only in-frame clones appear in the TCRdb table, and some are missing; sequencing was by immunoSEQ multiplex PCR. Among hundreds of thousands of clones listed, about 90% were seen once. Specimen: peripheral blood. These TCRs come from a woman aged 40-49 years who had recovered from COVID-19.

The rearrangement uses TRBV7-2 and TRBJ2-3; 14 bases align to TRBD2. The CDR3 extends over 15 amino acids. The trim removed 4 bases at V and 7 bases at J, leaving 4 bases unmatched. The germline V gene has CDR1 SGHTA and CDR2 FQGNSA. CDR3 in amino acids: CASSSRTSGGHTQYF. The CDR3 DNA reads as TGTGCCAGCAGCTCCCGGACTAGCGGGGGGCATACGCAGTATTTT.

V and J are TRBV6-2 or TRBV6-3 and TRBJ1-2, with D unresolved. Trimming removed 5 bases from V and 1 base from J, with 11 bases in between. The CDR3 contains 14 residues. Germline V lookup: CDR1 MNHEY, CDR2 SVGEGT. CDR3 DNA sequence: TGTGCCAGCAGTCGACCAGGCTTTAACTATGGCTACACCTTC. Its protein product is CASSRPGFNYGYTF.

DNA for the CDR3: TGTGCCAGCACCATAGAAGGGCAGGGCAGAAGAGCTTTCTTT. Translation: CASTIEGQGRRAFF. The chain joins TRBV3-1 (or the pseudogene TRBV3-2) to TRBJ1-1; weak D call: TRBD1 (5 bases). V was clipped by 7 bases and J by 10 bases, with 22 bases between them. CDR3 length: 14 residues. CDR1 and CDR2 (germline): LGHDT, YNNKEL (reference sequence).

The rearrangement uses TRBV30 and TRBJ2-7; 9 bases line up with TRBD1. CDR1 and CDR2 from the germline V gene are GTSNPN and SVGIG (reference sequence). This CDR3 has 12 residues. Trimming cost V 5 bases and J 7 bases; bases outside gene matches: 6. The CDR3 nucleotides read TGTGCCTGGGACAGGGGGGAGAGGGAGCAGTACTTC. Translating gives CAWDRGEREQYF.

This clone was counted a single time. CDR3 coding DNA: TGCAGCGTTGAAGACACAGGATCAAACACTGAAGCTTTCTTT. Protein: CSVEDTGSNTEAFF. This rearrangement joins TRBV29-1 to TRBJ1-1; D possibly corresponds to TRBD1 (5 bases). Trimming cost V 0 bases and J 2 bases, with 10 bases left between them. The CDR3 totals 14 residues. Germline assignment: CDR1 SQVTM and CDR2 ANQGSEA.

The chain has TRBV12-5 and TRBJ2-2, with a tentative D call TRBD2 (7 bases). CDR1 and CDR2 from the germline V gene are LGHNT and FRNRAP. This CDR3 spans 18 amino acids. With 6 bases removed from V and 3 bases from J, the gap between germline ends came to 23 bases. CDR3: CASGWGRGRDTDTGELFF. CDR3 DNA: TGTGCTAGTGGCTGGGGGCGGGGGCGAGATACAGACACCGGGGAGCTGTTTTTT.

This chain uses TRBV30 with TRBJ2-1; TRBD1 matches at 7 bases. From germline, CDR1 is GTSNPN and CDR2 SVGIG (reference sequence). The V gene end was trimmed by 3 bases and the J gene end by 13 bases; junction bases not matched to a gene: 6. This CDR3 contains 11 residues. The CDR3 here is CAWRPHRGQFF. The CDR3 DNA follows: TGTGCCTGGAGACCCCACAGGGGACAGTTCTTC.

The rearrangement links TRBV30 to TRBJ1-6; no reliable D call. With 1 base removed from V and 7 bases from J, the gap between germline ends came to 11 bases. From germline, CDR1 is GTSNPN and CDR2 SVGIG (reference sequence). The CDR3 covers 14 residues. CDR3 residues: CAWSGAVANSPLHF. CDR3 DNA: TGTGCCTGGAGTGGGGCAGTGGCAAATTCACCCCTCCACTTT.

This rearrangement joins TRBV6-5 to TRBJ1-5; D perhaps matches TRBD1 (6 bases). Germline CDR1 MNHEY, CDR2 SVGAGI. V was cut by 4 bases and J by 4 bases, with 8 bases left in between. The CDR3 sequence is 13 residues long. The CDR3, as DNA: TGTGCCAGCAGTTCCACAGGGAATCAGCCCCAGCATTTT. Amino acids: CASSSTGNQPQHF.

The gene calls are TRBV6-5 and TRBJ1-2; 9 bases agree with TRBD1. The trim removed 6 bases at V and 2 bases at J, leaving 7 bases unmatched. The germline CDR1 and CDR2 sequences are MNHEY and SVGAGI. The CDR3 extends over 15 amino acids. This chain's CDR3 is CASSAAGTGNYGYTF. CDR3 coding DNA: TGTGCCAGCAGCGCAGCCGGGACAGGGAACTATGGCTACACCTTC.

The chain employs TRBV6-5 and TRBJ1-3; the match to TRBD1 covers 7 bases. Losses at the gene ends were 5 bases for V and 3 bases for J; bases not matched to a gene: 1. Germline values: CDR1 MNHEY, CDR2 SVGAGI. The CDR3 has 13 amino acids. The CDR3 nucleotides read TGTGCCAGCAGTAACAGGGGTGGAAACACCATATATTTT. It codes for CASSNRGGNTIYF.

This clone was picked up one time. The V and J genes are TRBV7-6 and TRBJ2-7, with D possibly matching TRBD1 (5 bases). Germline V gives CDR1 SGHVS, CDR2 FNYEAQ. Trimming pared 0 bases from V and 6 bases from J, leaving 9 bases between. There are 13 residues in the CDR3. The CDR3 DNA is TGTGCCAGCAGCTTAGCACAGGAAGGCGAGCAGTACTTC. Protein sequence: CASSLAQEGEQYF.

On this clone: Relative to the germline gene, one junction end is altered; a read error may explain this. Different DNA sequences within this sample yield the same CDR3. The chain is built from TRBV7-9 and TRBJ1-2; perhaps TRBD1 as D (5 bases). CDR3 size: 13 residues. Germline lookup yields CDR1 SEHNR and CDR2 FQNEAQ (reference sequence). For the CDR3, the DNA is TGTGCCAGCAGCCTAGCGGGGGGCTATGGCTACACCTTC. Translating it yields CASSLAGGYGYTF. Full variable domain (missing parts from reference TRBV7-9 and TRBJ1-2): DTGVSQNPRHKITKRGQNVTFRCDPISEHNRLYWYRQTLGQGPEFLTYFQNEAQLEKSRLLSDRFSAERPKGSFSTLEIQRTEQGDSAMYLCASSLAGGYGYTFGSGTRLTVV.

The rearrangement links TRBV19 to TRBJ2-1, with 13 bases identical to TRBD2. Germline trimming cut 7 bases from V and 9 bases from J; bases unmatched to any gene: 9. CDR1 and CDR2 (germline): LNHDA, SQIVND (reference sequence). The CDR3 is made up of 15 amino acids. CDR3 coding DNA: TGTGCCAGTACCGCACTAGCGGGGGGGCGGAGTGAGCAGTTCTTC. Its protein is CASTALAGGRSEQFF.

V usage is TRBV7-9 and J usage is TRBJ2-3, with TRBD1 matching over 7 bases. The CDR3 spans 16 residues. V lost 2 bases, J lost 2 bases, and 7 bases stayed unmatched. Germline V gene lookup returns CDR1 SEHNR and CDR2 FQNEAQ (reference sequence). CDR3 region: CASSLPPGQPTDTQYF. CDR3 nucleotides: TGTGCCAGCAGCTTACCGCCGGGACAGCCCACAGATACGCAGTATTTT.

V is TRBV5-5 and J is TRBJ2-4; no firm D call. The V end lost 4 bases, the J end lost 7 bases, and 9 bases lay between the germline ends. CDR3 size: 12 residues. Germline V CDR1 and CDR2: SGHKS, YYEKEE (reference sequence). The CDR3 protein is CASSMRGNIQYF. The CDR3 DNA reads TGTGCCAGCAGCATGAGAGGCAACATTCAGTACTTC.

The rearrangement uses TRBV5-5 and TRBJ1-4; TRBD1 is a possible D gene (6 bases). The CDR3 length is 15 residues. The V end was cut by 1 base, the J end by 3 bases, with 10 bases between. CDR1 is SGHKS, CDR2 YYEKEE, per germline (reference sequence). The CDR3 protein is CASSLRGASNEKLFF. DNA for the CDR3: TGTGCCAGCAGCTTGCGGGGGGCCTCTAATGAAAAACTGTTTTTT.

The genes are TRBV2 and TRBJ1-1; D not certain. CDR3 length: 12 amino acids. V was clipped by 7 bases and J by 4 bases, with 10 bases between them. CDR1 SNHLY and CDR2 FYNNEI come from the germline V gene. CDR3: CASTQLSTEAFF. The CDR3 DNA sequence: TGTGCCAGCACCCAACTTAGCACTGAAGCTTTCTTT.

The V gene is TRBV15, the J gene TRBJ1-2; 8 bases align to TRBD1. The CDR3 has 15 residues. Germline CDR1 reads LNHNV; CDR2 reads YYDKDF (reference sequence). V lost 1 base, J lost 3 bases, and 4 bases stayed unmatched. The DNA of the CDR3 is TGTGCCACCAGCAGAGCAACAGGGGGATACTATGGCTACACCTTC. It codes for CATSRATGGYYGYTF.

The gene calls are TRBV13 and TRBJ2-5, with 7 bases aligning to TRBD2. Germline loops: CDR1 PRHDT, CDR2 FYEKMQ (reference sequence). This CDR3 has 13 residues. The ends lost 3 bases at V and 5 bases at J; junction bases unmatched: 3. The CDR3, as DNA: TGTGCCAGCAGCTTGGGGGGGGAGGAGACCCAGTACTTC. This sequence encodes CASSLGGEETQYF.

Remarks on this clone: Other DNA sequences in this sample translate to the same CDR3. The chain employs TRBV27 and TRBJ1-1; a weak D match, TRBD1 (5 bases). V shed 6 bases and J shed 11 bases, with 13 bases lying between them. The CDR3 covers 11 residues. CDR1 is MNHEY and CDR2 is SMNVEV in the germline V gene (reference sequence). The CDR3 loop is CASRYQGRAFF. CDR3 DNA sequence: TGTGCCAGCAGATATCAGGGTCGGGCTTTCTTT.

The rearrangement links TRBV11-3 to TRBJ2-2; a weak D match, TRBD2 (5 bases). V dropped 4 bases and J dropped 7 bases, with 16 bases sitting between them. The CDR3 totals 15 residues. Germline V lookup: CDR1 SGHNT, CDR2 YENEEA. The CDR3 DNA reads TGTGCCAGCAGCTCCGTACGGGCGGGCCTCGGGGAGCTGTTTTTT. This translates into CASSSVRAGLGELFF.

Only one count was recorded for this clone. The CDR3 DNA sequence: TGTGCCAGCAGTTTGCTGGCAGGGACAGATACGCAGTATTTT. It is translated as CASSLLAGTDTQYF. The V and J genes are TRBV6-5 and TRBJ2-3, with D perhaps matching TRBD1 (5 bases). This CDR3 has 14 amino acids. Trimming removed 4 bases at V and 3 bases at J, with 11 bases between. Germline-derived CDR1 and CDR2 are MNHEY and SVGAGI.

This chain links TRBV18 with TRBJ2-7, with TRBD1 identical over 8 bases. V lost 3 bases to trimming and J lost 6 bases; unmatched junction nucleotides: 10. The CDR3 runs 15 residues. Germline loops: CDR1 KGHSH, CDR2 LQKENI. The CDR3 DNA is TGTGCCAGCTCACCTCAGGGGGCGGGATGGGGCGAGCAGTACTTC. Encoded protein: CASSPQGAGWGEQYF.

The chain's CDR3 is CATLTGGSSSGNTIYF. The CDR3 DNA is TGTGCCACCCTCACCGGGGGTTCTAGCTCTGGAAACACCATATATTTT. The rearrangement uses TRBV18 and TRBJ1-3, with a tentative D call TRBD1 (5 bases). CDR1 is KGHSH, CDR2 LQKENI, per germline. There are 16 residues in the CDR3. The ends were cut back, 10 bases at V and 0 bases at J, with 19 bases in the middle.

The chain is built from TRBV2 and TRBJ1-1; no firm D call. Germline loops: CDR1 SNHLY, CDR2 FYNNEI. The CDR3 contains 14 residues. Trimming stripped 5 bases from V and 0 bases from J, with 10 bases between. This CDR3 reads CASSIQMMNTEAFF. CDR3 nucleotides: TGTGCCAGCAGTATACAGATGATGAACACTGAAGCTTTCTTT.

V gene TRBV9 combines with J gene TRBJ1-6, with D perhaps TRBD1 (5 bases). Germline assignment: CDR1 SGDLS and CDR2 YYNGEE. V was pared by 4 bases and J by 9 bases, with 14 bases between. There are 14 residues in the CDR3. The CDR3 here is CASSQGGASSPLHF. The CDR3 DNA is TGTGCCAGCAGCCAGGGAGGGGCCAGTTCACCCCTCCACTTT. Full variable domain (remainder filled in from reference TRBV9 and TRBJ1-6): DSGVTQTPKHLITATGQRVTLRCSPRSGDLSVYWYQQSLDQGLQFLIQYYNGEERAKGNILERFSAQQFPDLHSELNLSSLELGDSALYFCASSQGGASSPLHFGNGTRLTVT.

The CDR3, as DNA: TGTGCCAGTAGTATAGATTACGGGGGAAGTAACTATGGCTACACCTTC. This encodes CASSIDYGGSNYGYTF. This chain links TRBV19 with TRBJ1-2; possibly TRBD1 for D (5 bases). Trimming stripped 0 bases from V and 1 base from J, with 12 bases between. The CDR3 is 16 amino acids. Per germline, CDR1 LNHDA and CDR2 SQIVND (reference sequence).